A single sample gave rise to the 8 T cell receptor beta chains below, sequenced in a study of identical twins. In TCRdb, the 5' RACE reads were re-called with MiXCR into one record per CDR3 protein. The sample comprises about 210,000 distinct CDR3 sequences, around a tenth of which are singletons, and about 5.5% rests with the top ten. The specimen sequenced was memory (CD45RO+) T cells sorted from blood. Receptors originate from a woman between 18 and 30 years old in good health.

The chain uses TRBV15 and TRBJ1-1, with D possibly TRBD1 on 6 matching bases. This CDR3 region has 14 residues. Deletions cut 4 bases from V and 5 bases from J, with 14 bases between. The germline V gene encodes CDR1 LNHNV and CDR2 YYDKDF (reference sequence). CDR3 amino acids: CATSTHTGRTEAFF. The CDR3 DNA is TGTGCCACCAGCACCCATACAGGGCGGACTGAAGCTTTCTTT. The variable domain in full, with the rest retrieved from reference TRBV15 and TRBJ1-1, is DAMVIQNPRYQVTQFGKPVTLSCSQTLNHNVMYWYQQKSSQAPKLLFHYYDKDFNNEADTPDNFQSRRPNTSFCFLDIRSPGLGDTAMYLCATSTHTGRTEAFFGQGTRLTVV.

This clonotype has ten or more counts. The chain links TRBV20-1 to TRBJ2-3, with TRBD2 matching over 8 bases. This CDR3 spans 15 amino acids. Germline V gene data show CDR1 as DFQATT and CDR2 as SNEGSKA (reference sequence). Losses at the gene ends were 1 base for V and 0 bases for J; bases not matched to a gene: 3. Written as DNA, the CDR3 is TGCAGTGCTAGAGCGCCTAGCGGGAGCACAGATACGCAGTATTTT. Residues: CSARAPSGSTDTQYF.

CDR3 DNA sequence: TGTGCCAGCAGCTTTAGTTCCAGGGGGCAGGGTGAGCAGTTCTTC. Residues: CASSFSSRGQGEQFF. The gene calls are TRBV11-3 and TRBJ2-1; 8 positions agree with TRBD1. CDR3 length equals 15 residues. CDR1 and CDR2 (germline): SGHNT, YENEEA. Losses at the gene ends were 3 bases for V and 9 bases for J; bases not matched to a gene: 10.

This chain uses TRBV11-2 with TRBJ1-1; D call uncertain. CDR3 size: 14 residues. Deletions cut 4 bases from V and 10 bases from J, with 19 bases between. Germline loops: CDR1 SGHAT, CDR2 FQNNGV. The CDR3 region is CASSSQDGLRVAFF. CDR3 sequence (DNA): TGTGCCAGCAGCTCTCAGGACGGACTTAGAGTAGCTTTCTTT.

This clonotype was seen a few times. The gene calls are TRBV6-5 and TRBJ2-5; D is uncertain. The V and J ends lost 3 bases and 5 bases respectively, with 13 bases between them. The germline CDR1 and CDR2 sequences are MNHEY and SVGAGI. The CDR3 consists of 14 residues. The CDR3 bases are TGTGCCAGCAGTTATTTTAGTGGCGGTGAGACCCAGTACTTC. It yields the protein CASSYFSGGETQYF.

The gene calls are TRBV2 and TRBJ1-5; tentatively, D is TRBD1 (6 bases). The CDR3 has 15 amino acids. Per the germline V gene, CDR1 is SNHLY and CDR2 is FYNNEI. V gave up 5 bases and J gave up 9 bases, with 20 bases separating them. The CDR3 nucleotides are TGTGCCAGCAGTTCGCCCGGGGGCGTCCGTGGGCCCCAGCATTTT. Protein: CASSSPGGVRGPQHF. Variable domain in full (rest from reference TRBV2 and TRBJ1-5): EPEVTQTPSHQVTQMGQEVILRCVPISNHLYFYWYRQILGQKVEFLVSFYNNEISEKSEIFDDQFSVERPDGSNFTLKIRSTKLEDSAMYFCASSSPGGVRGPQHFGDGTRLSIL.

By proportion, this clonotype is medium-sized. The CDR3 nucleotides are TGTGCCAGCAGTCCCACAGAGAACACTGAAGCTTTCTTT. Amino acid sequence: CASSPTENTEAFF. This chain connects TRBV6-2 or TRBV6-3 to TRBJ1-1; D call uncertain. Looked up from germline, CDR1 is MNHEY and CDR2 is SVGEGT. The CDR3 sequence is 13 residues long. Trimming left V 5 bases short and J 1 base short, with 8 bases between.

This clonotype has a handful of counts. J is TRBJ2-7 and V is TRBV9; unclear D gene. The V gene lost 4 bases and the J gene lost 3 bases, with 11 bases spanning the gap. From germline, CDR1 is SGDLS and CDR2 YYNGEE. The CDR3 runs 13 residues. CDR3 nucleotide sequence: TGTGCCAGCAGCAAACGACCGGACTACGAGCAGTACTTC. As protein: CASSKRPDYEQYF.